Listed below are T cell receptor beta chains from one sample, sequenced in a study of a mutant IDH1 vaccine in newly diagnosed glioma. TCRdb keeps only in-frame clones here, not all; method: immunoSEQ multiplex PCR. This table holds 40,000 to 55,000 clones, around 80% found once. These receptors' antigens are unknown. Source: PBMCs, taken from a glioma patient whose treatment included an IDH1 peptide vaccine. The receptors derive from a man aged 45 to 65 with glioma. Both conserved end residues are part of each CDR3. The D gene is left open where the match is weak. Where a row states a size, it is once, few, many or the class of an expanded clone; other rows omit it.

>TRBJ1-1|.|TRBV5-4|.
TGTGCCAGCAGCTTTCCTGCAGCGAACACTGAAGCTTTCTTT
CASSFPAANTEAFF
>TRBJ2-6|.|TRBV2|.
TGTGCCAGCAGTGATGAACCTTCGGGGACCAACGTCCTGACTTTC
CASSDEPSGTNVLTF
>TRBJ1-4|.|TRBV7-2|few
TGTGCCAGCAGCTTAGTTCTGGGTAGGGATGAAAAACTGTTTTTT
CASSLVLGRDEKLFF
>TRBJ2-2|.|TRBV2|.
TGTGCCAGCAGTGACGCCCGAGTTAACACCGGGGAGCTGTTTTTT
CASSDARVNTGELFF
>TRBJ1-1|.|TRBV6-5|.
TGTGCCAGCAGTCACGAACAGGGAATCTCTGAAGCTTTCTTT
CASSHEQGISEAFF
>TRBJ2-7|TRBD2|TRBV5-5|once
TGTGCCAGCAGCCCTGGACTAGCGGGGGGCCCCGAGCAGTACTTC
CASSPGLAGGPEQYF
>TRBJ1-4|.|TRBV7-2|.
TGTGCCAGCAGCCTCGGACGGTCGGCGGGAGAAAAACTGTTTTTT
CASSLGRSAGEKLFF
>TRBJ2-7|.|TRBV28|.
TGTGCCAGCAGTCGCATGACCCGGCGGCACGAGCAGTACTTC
CASSRMTRRHEQYF
>TRBJ1-5|.|TRBV11-2|.
TGTGCCAGCAGCTTAGGGGCAGGGTCCAATCAGCCCCAGCATTTT
CASSLGAGSNQPQHF
>TRBJ1-6|.|TRBV18|.
TGTGCCAGCTCATTTCGGGACGCAGATTCACCCCTCCACTTT
CASSFRDADSPLHF
>TRBJ1-1|.|TRBV7-2|.
TGTGCCAGCAGCTCCTCAATCGTAAGGGGGAACACTGAAGCTTTCTTT
CASSSSIVRGNTEAFF
>TRBJ2-2|.|TRBV2|.
TGTGCCAGCAGGTACATAGAGGACACCGGGGAGCTGTTTTTT
CASRYIEDTGELFF
>TRBJ1-3|.|TRBV27|.
TGTGCCAGCAGTCCCCTCGATTCCTCTGGAAACACCATATATTTT
CASSPLDSSGNTIYF
>TRBJ1-2|.|TRBV7-3|.
TGTGCCAGCAGGCGAGATGGGACTCCAGGATCCCTCTACACCTTC
CASRRDGTPGSLYTF
>TRBJ1-1|.|TRBV30|.
TGTGCCTGGGTCCTGCTTCTGGGGACTGAAGCTTTCTTT
CAWVLLLGTEAFF
>TRBJ1-5|TRBD1|TRBV2|once
TGTGCCAGCAGTGACCTACAGGGGTGGGTATTGAATCAGCCCCAGCATTTT
CASSDLQGWVLNQPQHF
>TRBJ2-6|.|TRBV6-1|.
TGTGCCAGCAGTGGACAGGGAGGTACTGGGGCCAACGTCCTGACTTTC
CASSGQGGTGANVLTF
>TRBJ2-6|.|TRBV6-6|.
TGTGCCAGCAGTAACTCCCAGGATACTGGGGCCAACGTCCTGACTTTC
CASSNSQDTGANVLTF